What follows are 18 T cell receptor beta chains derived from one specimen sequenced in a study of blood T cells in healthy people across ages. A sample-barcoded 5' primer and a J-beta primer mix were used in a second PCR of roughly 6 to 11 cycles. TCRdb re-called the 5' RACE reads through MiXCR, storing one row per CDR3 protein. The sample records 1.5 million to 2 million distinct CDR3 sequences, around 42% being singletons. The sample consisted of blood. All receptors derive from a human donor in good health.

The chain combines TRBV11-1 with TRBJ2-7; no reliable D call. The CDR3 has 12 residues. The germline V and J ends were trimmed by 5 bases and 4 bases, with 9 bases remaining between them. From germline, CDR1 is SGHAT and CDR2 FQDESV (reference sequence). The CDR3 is CASSHDAYEQYF. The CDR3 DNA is TGTGCCAGCAGCCATGACGCTTACGAGCAGTACTTC.

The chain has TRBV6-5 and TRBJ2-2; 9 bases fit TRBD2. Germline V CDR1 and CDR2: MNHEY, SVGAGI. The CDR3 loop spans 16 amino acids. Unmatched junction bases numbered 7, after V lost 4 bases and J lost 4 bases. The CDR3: CASSSSGTPGTGELFF. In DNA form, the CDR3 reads TGTGCCAGCAGTTCTAGCGGGACCCCGGGCACCGGGGAGCTGTTTTTT.

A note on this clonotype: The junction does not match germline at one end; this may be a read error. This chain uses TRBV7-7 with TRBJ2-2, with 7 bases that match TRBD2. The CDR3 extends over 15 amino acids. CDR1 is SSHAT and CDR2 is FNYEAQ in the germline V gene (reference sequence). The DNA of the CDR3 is TGTGCTAGCAGCCCAGAGTGGGGGGGCACCGGGGAGCTGTTTTTT. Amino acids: CASSPEWGGTGELFF.

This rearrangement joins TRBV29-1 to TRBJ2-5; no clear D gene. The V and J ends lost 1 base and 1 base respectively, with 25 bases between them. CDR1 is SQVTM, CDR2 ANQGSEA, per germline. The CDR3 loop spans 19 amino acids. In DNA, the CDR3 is TGCAGCGTTGAAGTGGGTCGGTCGGCCGGCTCCCTGGGCCAAGAGACCCAGTACTTC. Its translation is CSVEVGRSAGSLGQETQYF.

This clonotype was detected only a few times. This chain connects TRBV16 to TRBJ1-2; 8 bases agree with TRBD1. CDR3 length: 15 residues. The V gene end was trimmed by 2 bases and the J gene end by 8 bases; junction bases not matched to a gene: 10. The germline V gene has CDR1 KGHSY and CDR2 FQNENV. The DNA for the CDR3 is TGTGCCAGCAGCCAAAACAGGGGGAAGGCCTTGGGCTACACCTTC. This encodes CASSQNRGKALGYTF.

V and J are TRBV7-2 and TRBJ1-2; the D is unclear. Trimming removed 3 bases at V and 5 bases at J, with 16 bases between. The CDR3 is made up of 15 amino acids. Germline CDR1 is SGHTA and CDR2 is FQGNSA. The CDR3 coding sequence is TGTGCCAGCAGCTTCCAGCAGCGGGTTTCGTATGGCTACACCTTC. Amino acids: CASSFQQRVSYGYTF. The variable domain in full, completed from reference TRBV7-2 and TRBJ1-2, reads GAGVSQSPSNKVTEKGKDVELRCDPISGHTALYWYRQSLGQGLEFLIYFQGNSAPDKSGLPSDRFSAERTGGSVSTLTIQRTQQEDSAVYLCASSFQQRVSYGYTFGSGTRLTVV.

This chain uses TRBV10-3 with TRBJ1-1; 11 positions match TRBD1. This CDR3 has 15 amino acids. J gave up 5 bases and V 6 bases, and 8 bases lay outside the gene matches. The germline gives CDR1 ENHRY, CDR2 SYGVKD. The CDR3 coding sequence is TGTGCCATCAGGAATCCGGGACAGGGGGGGACTGAAGCTTTCTTT. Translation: CAIRNPGQGGTEAFF.

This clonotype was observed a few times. The chain's CDR3 is CAISVRPGATEAFF. CDR3 in DNA: TGTGCCATCAGTGTTAGGCCAGGGGCCACTGAAGCTTTCTTT. The chain recombines TRBV10-3 with TRBJ1-1, with D perhaps matching TRBD1 (6 bases). CDR1 and CDR2 from the germline V gene are ENHRY and SYGVKD. The CDR3 contains 14 residues. The ends were cut back, 4 bases at V and 4 bases at J, with 13 bases in the middle.

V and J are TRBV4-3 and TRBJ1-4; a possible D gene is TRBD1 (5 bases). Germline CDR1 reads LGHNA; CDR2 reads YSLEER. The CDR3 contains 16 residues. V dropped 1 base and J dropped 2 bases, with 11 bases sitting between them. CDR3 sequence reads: CASSQGWGGTNEKLFF. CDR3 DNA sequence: TGCGCCAGCAGCCAAGGTTGGGGGGGTACTAATGAAAAACTGTTTTTT.

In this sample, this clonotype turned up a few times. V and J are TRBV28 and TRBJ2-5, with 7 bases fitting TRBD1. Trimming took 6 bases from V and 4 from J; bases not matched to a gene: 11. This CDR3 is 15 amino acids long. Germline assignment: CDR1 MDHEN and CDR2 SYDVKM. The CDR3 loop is CASSQLQGIGETQYF. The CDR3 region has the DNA TGTGCCAGCAGCCAATTACAGGGGATCGGAGAGACCCAGTACTTC.

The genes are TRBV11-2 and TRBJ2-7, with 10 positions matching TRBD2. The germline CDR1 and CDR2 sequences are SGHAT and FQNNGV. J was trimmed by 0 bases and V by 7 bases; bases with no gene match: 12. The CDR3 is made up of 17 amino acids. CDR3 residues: CASTLSSGGLSSYEQYF. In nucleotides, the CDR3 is TGTGCCAGCACCCTATCTAGCGGGGGCCTCAGCTCCTACGAGCAGTACTTC.

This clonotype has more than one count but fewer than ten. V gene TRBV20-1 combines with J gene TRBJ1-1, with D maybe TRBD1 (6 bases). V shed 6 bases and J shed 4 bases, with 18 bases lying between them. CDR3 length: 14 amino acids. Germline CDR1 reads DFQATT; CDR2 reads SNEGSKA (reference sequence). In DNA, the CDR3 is TGCAGTGCCAGCAACAGGGTAGTTGGCACTGAAGCTTTCTTT. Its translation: CSASNRVVGTEAFF.

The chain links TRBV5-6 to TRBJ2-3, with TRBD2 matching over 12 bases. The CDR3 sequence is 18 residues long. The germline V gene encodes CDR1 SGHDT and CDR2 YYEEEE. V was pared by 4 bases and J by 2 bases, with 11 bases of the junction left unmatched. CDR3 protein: CASSERLTSGGFTDTQYF. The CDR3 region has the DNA TGTGCCAGCAGCGAACGTCTGACTAGCGGGGGATTCACAGATACGCAGTATTTT. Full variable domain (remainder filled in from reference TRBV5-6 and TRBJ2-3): DAGVTQSPTHLIKTRGQQVTLRCSPKSGHDTVSWYQQALGQGPQFIFQYYEEEERQRGNFPDRFSGHQFPNYSSELNVNALLLGDSALYLCASSERLTSGGFTDTQYFGPGTRLTVL.

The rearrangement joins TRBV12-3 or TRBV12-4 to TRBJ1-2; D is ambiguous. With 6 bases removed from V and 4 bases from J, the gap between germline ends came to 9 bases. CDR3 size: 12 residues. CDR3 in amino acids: CASSKNFYGYTF. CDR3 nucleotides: TGTGCCAGCAGCAAAAACTTCTATGGCTACACCTTC.

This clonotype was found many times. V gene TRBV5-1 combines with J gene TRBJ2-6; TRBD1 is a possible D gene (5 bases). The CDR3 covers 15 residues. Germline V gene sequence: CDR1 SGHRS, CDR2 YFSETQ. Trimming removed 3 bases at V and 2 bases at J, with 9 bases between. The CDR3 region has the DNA TGCGCCAGCAGCTCTACAGGAGCTGGGGCCAACGTCCTGACTTTC. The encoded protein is CASSSTGAGANVLTF.

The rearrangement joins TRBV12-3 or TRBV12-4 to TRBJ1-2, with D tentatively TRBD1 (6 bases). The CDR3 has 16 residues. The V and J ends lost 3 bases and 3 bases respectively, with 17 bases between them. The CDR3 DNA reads TGTGCCAGCAGTTTCCTTATGACAGGCTTTGACTATGGCTACACCTTC. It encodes CASSFLMTGFDYGYTF.

The CDR3 region has the DNA TGTGCCAGCAGTAAGATGACAGGGATCGGTAACACTGAAGCTTTCTTT. Its translation is CASSKMTGIGNTEAFF. V usage is TRBV27 and J usage is TRBJ1-1, with TRBD1 identical over 7 bases. Trimming cost V 5 bases and J 2 bases; bases outside gene matches: 11. The CDR3 has 16 residues. CDR1 MNHEY and CDR2 SMNVEV come from the germline V gene (reference sequence).

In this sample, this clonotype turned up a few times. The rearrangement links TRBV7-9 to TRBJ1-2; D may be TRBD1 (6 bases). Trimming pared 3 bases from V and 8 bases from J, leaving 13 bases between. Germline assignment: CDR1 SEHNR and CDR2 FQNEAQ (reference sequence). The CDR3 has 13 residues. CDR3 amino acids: CASSLEQGAGYTF. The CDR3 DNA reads TGTGCCAGCAGCTTGGAACAGGGAGCCGGCTACACCTTC.